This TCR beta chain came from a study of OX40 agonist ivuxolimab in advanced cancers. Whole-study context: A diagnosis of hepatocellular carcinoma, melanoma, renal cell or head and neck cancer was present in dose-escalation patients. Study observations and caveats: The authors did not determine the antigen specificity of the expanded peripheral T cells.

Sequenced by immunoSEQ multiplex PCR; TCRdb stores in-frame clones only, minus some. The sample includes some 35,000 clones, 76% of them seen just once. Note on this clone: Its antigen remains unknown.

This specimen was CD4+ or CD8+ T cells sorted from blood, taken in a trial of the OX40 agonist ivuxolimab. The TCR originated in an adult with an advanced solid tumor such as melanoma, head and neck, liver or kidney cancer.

This chain's CDR3 is CASGLAHRGVSYGYTF. The CDR3 DNA sequence: TGTGCTAGTGGTTTGGCCCACAGGGGGGTCAGCTATGGCTACACCTTC. The chain links TRBV12-5 to TRBJ1-2; 8 bases agree with TRBD1. Germline V CDR1 and CDR2: LGHNT, FRNRAP. This CDR3 is 16 amino acids long. The J segment lost 4 bases and the V segment lost 1 base, leaving 8 bases of the junction unmatched.